These 22 T cell receptor beta chains were all obtained from the same sample, sequenced in a study of CXCR3-negative and CXCR3-positive naive CD8 T cells. Via 5' RACE with UMI labels, TRB cDNA libraries were prepared. TCRdb reanalyzed the 5' RACE reads, giving one entry per CDR3 protein sequence and no DNA. This table lists about 26,000 distinct CDR3 sequences. The specimen was naive CXCR3- CD8+ T cells from blood. Subset noted: CD45RO-CCR7+CD27+CD95- naive CD8+ T cells lacking CXCR3 (TNR3-). The receptor source for this set is a human donor in good health. Some clones in this sample may be carry-over from other donors' samples.

The chain employs TRBV29-1 and TRBJ2-1; TCRdb returns TRBD1, unconfirmable since there is no DNA. The CDR3 contains 15 residues. From germline, CDR1 is SQVTM and CDR2 ANQGSEA. This chain's CDR3 is CSVAGGTVPPNEQFF.

The chain carries TRBV29-1 and TRBJ1-2; TCRdb returns TRBD1, unconfirmable since there is no DNA. The germline V gene has CDR1 SQVTM and CDR2 ANQGSEA. The CDR3 loop spans 14 amino acids. CDR3 amino acids: CSVAPGQGSLGYTF.

This chain links TRBV7-6 with TRBJ2-1; TCRdb's assignment of TRBD1 cannot be checked, as there is no DNA. Germline-derived CDR1 and CDR2 are SGHVS and FNYEAQ. The CDR3 spans 15 residues. The chain's CDR3 is CASSLTGGSYNEQFF.

The CDR3 protein is CSARVIPYEQYF. This rearrangement joins TRBV20-1 to TRBJ2-7. CDR3 size: 12 residues. Looked up from germline, CDR1 is DFQATT and CDR2 is SNEGSKA (reference sequence).

V usage is TRBV7-6 and J usage is TRBJ2-1; TCRdb picks TRBD2, but there is no DNA to check that call. Germline assignment: CDR1 SGHVS and CDR2 FNYEAQ. The CDR3 has 20 residues. CDR3 sequence: CASSFTTLMTSESSYNEQFF.

V usage is TRBV7-9 and J usage is TRBJ2-7; TCRdb's D gene call, TRBD2, goes unchecked for lack of DNA. The CDR3 contains 13 residues. Germline loops: CDR1 SEHNR, CDR2 FQNEAQ (reference sequence). The CDR3 here is CASSLGPAGEQYF.

By frequency, this clonotype is medium-sized. The chain employs TRBV15 and TRBJ2-3. Germline-derived CDR1 and CDR2 are LNHNV and YYDKDF (reference sequence). The CDR3 runs 16 residues. The CDR3 spells CATSRVPSGRTDTQYF.

This chain's CDR3 is CASRAIGLAVTDTQYF. The chain is built from TRBV7-9 and TRBJ2-3; there is no DNA to check the TCRdb D call of TRBD2. This CDR3 has 16 residues. The V gene's germline CDR1 is SEHNR and CDR2 FQNEAQ (reference sequence). The entire variable domain, with the rest obtained from reference TRBV7-9 and TRBJ2-3, is as follows: DTGVSQNPRHKITKRGQNVTFRCDPISEHNRLYWYRQTLGQGPEFLTYFQNEAQLEKSRLLSDRFSAERPKGSFSTLEIQRTEQGDSAMYLCASRAIGLAVTDTQYFGPGTRLTVL.

The J gene is TRBJ2-1, the V gene TRBV7-9; the TCRdb call, TRBD2, lacks DNA for checking. Germline V lookup: CDR1 SEHNR, CDR2 FQNEAQ (reference sequence). This CDR3 has 15 amino acids. This chain's CDR3 is CASRPTSGTHNEQFF.

This clonotype is called medium-sized based on its frequency. V usage is TRBV12-3 or TRBV12-4 and J usage is TRBJ2-7; TCRdb names TRBD2, which stays unverified in the absence of DNA. The CDR3 contains 15 residues. CDR3 sequence: CASSGLAGSSYEQYF.

The genes are TRBV4-2 and TRBJ1-2; TCRdb's D call, TRBD1, is unchecked because there is no DNA. From germline, CDR1 is LGHNA and CDR2 YNFKEQ. The CDR3 loop spans 15 amino acids. The CDR3 sequence is CASSQDVPGDYGYTF.

The chain joins TRBV7-9 to TRBJ2-7. Per germline, CDR1 SEHNR and CDR2 FQNEAQ (reference sequence). CDR3 length: 12 residues. This chain's CDR3 is CASSSGIYEQYF.

The J gene is TRBJ2-2, the V gene TRBV7-2. The CDR3 loop spans 11 amino acids. Germline V lookup: CDR1 SGHTA, CDR2 FQGNSA. The CDR3 is CASSPSGELFF.

The CDR3 is CASSQASGDQETQYF. This sequence joins TRBV4-2 and TRBJ2-5; TCRdb picks TRBD2, but there is no DNA to check that call. The length of the CDR3 is 15 residues. Germline values: CDR1 LGHNA, CDR2 YNFKEQ.

CDR3 protein: CASSSLTGAPHSEAFF. The chain carries TRBV7-6 and TRBJ1-1; TCRdb picks TRBD1, but there is no DNA to check that call. The CDR3 runs to 16 residues. Germline V gene data show CDR1 as SGHVS and CDR2 as FNYEAQ.

The rearrangement uses TRBV11-3 and TRBJ2-2. The CDR3 loop spans 15 amino acids. Looked up from germline, CDR1 is SGHNT and CDR2 is YENEEA. The CDR3 loop reads CASRPRQANTGELFF.

The chain joins TRBV29-1 to TRBJ2-7. CDR1 is SQVTM, CDR2 ANQGSEA, per germline. The CDR3 runs 15 residues. CDR3 sequence: CSVEGRGDKIYEQYF.

This chain uses TRBV6-2 or TRBV6-3 with TRBJ2-3; TCRdb proposes TRBD1, but this gene call is untestable without DNA. Germline CDR1 is MNHEY and CDR2 is SVGEGT. The CDR3 loop spans 14 amino acids. CDR3 amino acids: CASSLGQSTDTQYF.

J is TRBJ2-3 and V is TRBV29-1. CDR1 is SQVTM, CDR2 ANQGSEA, per germline. There are 14 residues in the CDR3. The chain's CDR3 is CSVEDVTYLFRQYF.

The CDR3 loop is CSVSPRVAPSYEQYF. The rearrangement uses TRBV29-1 and TRBJ2-7; no DNA is available, so the TRBD1 call from TCRdb remains unchecked. CDR3 length: 15 amino acids. The V gene's germline CDR1 is SQVTM and CDR2 ANQGSEA.

CDR3 sequence reads: CASSQQGSGNTIYF. The rearrangement uses TRBV14 and TRBJ1-3. The CDR3 is 14 amino acids. Germline V gives CDR1 SGHDN, CDR2 FVKESK. Complete variable domain (other parts from reference TRBV14 and TRBJ1-3): EAGVTQFPSHSVIEKGQTVTLRCDPISGHDNLYWYRRVMGKEIKFLLHFVKESKQDESGMPNNRFLAERTGGTYSTLKVQPAELEDSGVYFCASSQQGSGNTIYFGEGSWLTVV.

The rearrangement uses TRBV15 and TRBJ2-1. This CDR3 is 15 amino acids long. Germline V gives CDR1 LNHNV, CDR2 YYDKDF (reference sequence). Here the CDR3 reads CATSRPSDGYNEQFF.